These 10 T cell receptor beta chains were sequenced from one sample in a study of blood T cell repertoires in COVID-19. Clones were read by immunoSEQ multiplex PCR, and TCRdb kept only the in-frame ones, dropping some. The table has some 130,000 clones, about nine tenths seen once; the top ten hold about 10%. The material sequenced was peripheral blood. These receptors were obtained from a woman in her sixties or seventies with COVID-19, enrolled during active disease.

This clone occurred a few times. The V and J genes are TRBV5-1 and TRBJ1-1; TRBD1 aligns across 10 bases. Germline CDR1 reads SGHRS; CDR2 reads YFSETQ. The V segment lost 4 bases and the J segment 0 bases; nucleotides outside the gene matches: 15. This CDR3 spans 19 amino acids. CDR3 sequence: CASSITGTGAGGMNTEAFF. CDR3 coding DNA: TGCGCCAGCAGCATCACCGGGACAGGGGCCGGGGGTATGAACACTGAAGCTTTCTTT.

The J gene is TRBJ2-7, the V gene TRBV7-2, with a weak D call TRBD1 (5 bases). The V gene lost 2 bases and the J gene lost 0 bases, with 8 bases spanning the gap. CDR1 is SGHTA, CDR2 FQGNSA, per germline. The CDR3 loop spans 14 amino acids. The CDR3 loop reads CASSLTGSSYEQYF. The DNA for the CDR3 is TGTGCCAGCAGCTTAACAGGCAGCTCCTACGAGCAGTACTTC.

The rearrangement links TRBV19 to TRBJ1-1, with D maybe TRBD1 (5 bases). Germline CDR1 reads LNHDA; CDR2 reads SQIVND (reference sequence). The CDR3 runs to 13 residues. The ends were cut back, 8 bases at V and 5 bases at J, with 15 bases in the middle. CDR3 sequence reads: CASELRGETEAFF. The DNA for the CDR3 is TGTGCCAGTGAGCTCCGGGGGGAAACTGAAGCTTTCTTT.

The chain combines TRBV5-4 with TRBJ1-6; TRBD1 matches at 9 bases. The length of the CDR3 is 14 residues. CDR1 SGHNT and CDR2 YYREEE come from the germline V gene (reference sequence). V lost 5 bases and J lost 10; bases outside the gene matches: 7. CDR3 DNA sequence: TGTGCCAGCAGAACAAGGACAGGGGACTCACCCCTCCACTTT. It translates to CASRTRTGDSPLHF. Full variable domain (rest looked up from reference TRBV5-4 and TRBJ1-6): ETGVTQSPTHLIKTRGQQVTLRCSSQSGHNTVSWYQQALGQGPQFIFQYYREEENGRGNFPPRFSGLQFPNYSSELNVNALELDDSALYLCASRTRTGDSPLHFGNGTRLTVT.

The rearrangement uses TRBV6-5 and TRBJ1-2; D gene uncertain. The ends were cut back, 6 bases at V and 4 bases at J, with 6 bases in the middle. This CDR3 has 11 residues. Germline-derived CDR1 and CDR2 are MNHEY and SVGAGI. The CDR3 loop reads CASRQIYGYTF. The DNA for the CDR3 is TGTGCCAGCAGACAGATCTATGGCTACACCTTC.

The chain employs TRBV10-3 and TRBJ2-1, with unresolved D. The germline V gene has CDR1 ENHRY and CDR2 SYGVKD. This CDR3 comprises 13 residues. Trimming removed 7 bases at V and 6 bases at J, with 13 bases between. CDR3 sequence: CAIMETSGNEQFF. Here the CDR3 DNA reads TGTGCCATCATGGAGACGTCGGGCAATGAGCAGTTCTTC.

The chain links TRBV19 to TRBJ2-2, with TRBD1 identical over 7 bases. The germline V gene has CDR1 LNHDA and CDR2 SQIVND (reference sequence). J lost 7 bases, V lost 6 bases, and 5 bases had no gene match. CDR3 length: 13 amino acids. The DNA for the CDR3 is TGTGCCAGTAGCCCGACAGGGTTCGGGGAGCTGTTTTTT. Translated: CASSPTGFGELFF. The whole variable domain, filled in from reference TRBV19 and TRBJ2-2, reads DGGITQSPKYLFRKEGQNVTLSCEQNLNHDAMYWYRQDPGQGLRLIYYSQIVNDFQKGDIAEGYSVSREKKESFPLTVTSAQKNPTAFYLCASSPTGFGELFFGEGSRLTVL.

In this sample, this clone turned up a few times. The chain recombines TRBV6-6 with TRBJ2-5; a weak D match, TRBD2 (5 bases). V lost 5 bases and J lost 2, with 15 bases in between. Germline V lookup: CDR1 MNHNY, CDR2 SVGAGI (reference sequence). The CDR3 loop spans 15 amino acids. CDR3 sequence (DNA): TGTGCCAGCAGTACGGGGTGGGCAGCTCAAGAGACCCAGTACTTC. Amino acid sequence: CASSTGWAAQETQYF.

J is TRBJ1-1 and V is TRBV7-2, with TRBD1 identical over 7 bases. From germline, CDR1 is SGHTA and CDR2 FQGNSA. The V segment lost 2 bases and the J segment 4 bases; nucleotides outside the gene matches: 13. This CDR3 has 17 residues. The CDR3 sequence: CASSLRWLTGVSTEAFF. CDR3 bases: TGTGCCAGCAGCTTACGGTGGCTTACAGGGGTGAGCACTGAAGCTTTCTTT.

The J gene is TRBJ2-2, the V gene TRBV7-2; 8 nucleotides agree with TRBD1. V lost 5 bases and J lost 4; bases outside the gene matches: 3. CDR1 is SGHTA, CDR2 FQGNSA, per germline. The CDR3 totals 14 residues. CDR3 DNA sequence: TGTGCCAGCAGCCAGGGGGCCGGCACCGGGGAGCTGTTTTTT. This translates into CASSQGAGTGELFF.